A single sample gave rise to the 30 T cell receptor beta chains below, sequenced in a study of glioma-infiltrating T cells. Using RNA template, CDR3s of TCR alpha and beta were amplified with iRepertoire arm-PCR. TCRdb recomputed calls from the multiplex PCR reads with MiXCR, one row per CDR3 protein. The profile shows fewer than 200,000 distinct CDR3 sequences, roughly 45% of them singletons. Material for sequencing was glioma tissue, nonneoplastic brain tissue, or PBMCs (not recorded which). The receptor source for this set is a human donor with low-grade glioma or glioblastoma, undergoing nonglioma brain surgery, or in good health (not recorded which).

This clonotype was found once. Since a much larger clone is just one base distant, this may be a read error. The CDR3 ends on some other residue instead of the conserved phenylalanine or tryptophan, so this is likely a read error. The rearrangement joins TRBV6-1 to TRBJ2-6, with D perhaps TRBD2 (5 bases). Germline CDR1 MNHNS, CDR2 SASEGT. The V end lost 6 bases, the J end lost 1 base, and 10 bases lay between the germline ends. The length of the CDR3 is 15 residues. The DNA for the CDR3 is TGTGCCAGCAGCACCAGGAGGTCTGGGGCCAACGTCCTGACTTTA. It codes for CASSTRRSGANVLTL.

Details on this clonotype: A much larger clone differs from this one at a single base, so this may be a read error. V and J are TRBV18 and TRBJ2-1, with 8 bases fitting TRBD2. This CDR3 is built from 15 residues. With 6 bases clipped from V and 3 bases from J, the junction kept 7 bases outside the gene matches. Germline loops: CDR1 KGHSH, CDR2 LQKENI. The CDR3 nucleotides are TGTGCCAGCTCCCAGGGACTAGAGGACTACAATGAGCAGTTCTTC. Translating it yields CASSQGLEDYNEQFF.

This clonotype has just a few counts. The rearrangement links TRBV7-3 to TRBJ2-5, with TRBD1 identical over 10 bases. CDR1 SGHTA and CDR2 FQGTGA come from the germline V gene. Trimming took 4 bases from V and 5 from J; bases not matched to a gene: 7. There are 15 residues in the CDR3. CDR3 residues: CASSSAGTGAETQYF. DNA for the CDR3: TGTGCCAGCAGCTCGGCCGGGACAGGGGCGGAGACCCAGTACTTC.

This clonotype has just a few counts. A much larger clone is a single base away; this may be a read error. Since the CDR3 does not end with the conserved phenylalanine or tryptophan, this likely comes from a read error. This sequence joins TRBV20-1 and TRBJ2-5; D not certain. The CDR3 consists of 12 residues. Germline V CDR1 and CDR2: DFQATT, SNEGSKA (reference sequence). Here the CDR3 reads CSLPGSGETQYL. CDR3 sequence (DNA): TGCAGCCTTCCGGGCTCCGGAGAGACCCAGTACCTC.

At least ten counts were recorded for this clonotype. The V and J genes are TRBV6-6 and TRBJ2-7, with 7 bases that match TRBD2. V was pared by 2 bases and J by 2 bases, with 0 bases of the junction left unmatched. The CDR3 length is 13 residues. Germline-derived CDR1 and CDR2 are MNHNY and SVGAGI (reference sequence). The CDR3 DNA follows: TGTGCCAGCAGTTACGGGACTACCTACGAGCAGTACTTC. It encodes CASSYGTTYEQYF.

This clonotype has just a few counts. This sequence joins TRBV4-2 and TRBJ2-3; 7 bases are a match to TRBD2. The CDR3 consists of 16 residues. V shed 0 bases and J 2 bases; nucleotides not matched to a gene: 5. The germline gives CDR1 LGHNA, CDR2 YNFKEQ. The CDR3 DNA reads TGTGCCAGCAGCCAAGATTGGAGCGGGAACACAGATACGCAGTATTTT. Protein: CASSQDWSGNTDTQYF.

A word on this clonotype: A much larger clone lies one base from this, so it may be a read error. The chain employs TRBV7-6 and TRBJ2-3, with a weak D call TRBD2 (5 bases). Germline V gives CDR1 SGHVS, CDR2 FNYEAQ. Trimming took off 1 base at V and 1 base at J, with 15 bases between the two ends. The CDR3 totals 17 residues. The CDR3 protein is CASSLGGHAGGTDTQYF. The DNA of the CDR3 is TGTGCCAGCAGCTTAGGGGGTCACGCGGGTGGCACAGATACGCAGTATTTT. The full variable domain, completed using reference TRBV7-6 and TRBJ2-3, is GAGVSQSPRYKVTKRGQDVALRCDPISGHVSLYWYRQALGQGPEFLTYFNYEAQQDKSGLPNDRFSAERPEGSISTLTIQRTEQRDSAMYRCASSLGGHAGGTDTQYFGPGTRLTVL.

This clonotype was seen ten or more times. The CDR3 nucleotides are TGTGCCAGCAGCTCAGAATGGGAGCCCCAGCATTTT. It codes for CASSSEWEPQHF. The chain is built from TRBV7-2 and TRBJ1-5; D not certain. From germline, CDR1 is SGHTA and CDR2 FQGNSA. Trimming left V 4 bases short and J 8 bases short, with 9 bases between. The CDR3 is 12 residues long.

This clonotype was seen a single time. This may be a read error, as it is one base from a much larger clone. The chain is built from TRBV4-1 and TRBJ1-1; D unclear. Germline values: CDR1 MGHRA, CDR2 YSYEKL. Trimming took off 1 base at V and 7 bases at J, with 19 bases between the two ends. The CDR3 is made up of 16 amino acids. CDR3 coding DNA: TGCGCCAGCAGCCAAGCTGTTTCCAGCTTATACAATGAAGCTTTCTTT. It translates to CASSQAVSSLYNEAFF.

The V gene is TRBV9, the J gene TRBJ2-7, with no clear D. Trimming shortened V by 4 bases and J by 10 bases, and 24 bases separated the two germline ends. This CDR3 comprises 15 residues. Germline CDR1 SGDLS, CDR2 YYNGEE. The CDR3 is CASSIQPSVFGDQYF. CDR3 coding DNA: TGTGCCAGCAGCATACAACCAAGCGTGTTTGGGGATCAGTACTTC. The variable domain in full, completed from reference TRBV9 and TRBJ2-7, reads DSGVTQTPKHLITATGQRVTLRCSPRSGDLSVYWYQQSLDQGLQFLIQYYNGEERAKGNILERFSAQQFPDLHSELNLSSLELGDSALYFCASSIQPSVFGDQYFGPGTRLTVT.

This clonotype was picked up many times. This chain links TRBV15 with TRBJ1-2; 9 bases are a match to TRBD1. The germline gives CDR1 LNHNV, CDR2 YYDKDF (reference sequence). The CDR3 length is 15 residues. After removal of 3 bases from V and 6 bases from J, the junction contained 8 bases not matched to a gene. The CDR3 reads CATSRPGQGPNGYTF. CDR3 nucleotides: TGTGCCACCAGCAGGCCGGGACAGGGTCCCAATGGCTACACCTTC. Using reference TRBV15 and TRBJ1-2 for the parts outside the CDR3, the full variable domain is DAMVIQNPRYQVTQFGKPVTLSCSQTLNHNVMYWYQQKSSQAPKLLFHYYDKDFNNEADTPDNFQSRRPNTSFCFLDIRSPGLGDTAMYLCATSRPGQGPNGYTFGSGTRLTVV.

This clonotype was seen more than once but under ten times. The chain joins TRBV7-2 to TRBJ2-4; TRBD1 aligns across 10 bases. CDR1 and CDR2 from the germline V gene are SGHTA and FQGNSA. This CDR3 spans 16 amino acids. V lost 5 bases and J lost 7; bases outside the gene matches: 11. The CDR3 loop is CASSPIAGTGENIQYF. CDR3 coding DNA: TGTGCCAGCAGCCCGATCGCAGGGACAGGGGAGAACATTCAGTACTTC.

Regarding this clonotype: Relative to the germline gene, one junction end is altered; a read error may explain this. The rearrangement uses TRBV6-2 or TRBV6-3 and TRBJ1-5; possible D gene TRBD1, 5 bases. CDR3 length: 15 amino acids. The V gene's germline CDR1 is MNHEY and CDR2 SVGEGT. CDR3: CASSGIGGSNQPEHF. In nucleotides, the CDR3 is TGTGCCAGCAGTGGTATCGGGGGGAGCAATCAGCCCGAGCATTTT.

This clonotype was recorded at least ten times. The V gene is TRBV20-1, the J gene TRBJ2-7, with TRBD1 identical over 8 bases. CDR3 length: 15 amino acids. Germline V gene sequence: CDR1 DFQATT, CDR2 SNEGSKA (reference sequence). The junction had 12 bases not matched to a gene; V was cut back by 5 bases and J by 3 bases. CDR3 DNA sequence: TGCAGTGCTGGGACAGGTCTAGTACAGAGCTACGAGCAGTACTTC. Translation gives CSAGTGLVQSYEQYF.

This clonotype was detected ten times or more. This rearrangement joins TRBV19 to TRBJ2-3, with TRBD2 matching 14 bases. The germline V gene has CDR1 LNHDA and CDR2 SQIVND (reference sequence). V gave up 7 bases and J gave up 4 bases; unmatched junction bases: 4. The CDR3 extends over 15 amino acids. CDR3 amino acids: CASTGLAGAADTQYF. DNA of the CDR3: TGTGCCAGTACGGGACTAGCGGGAGCCGCAGATACGCAGTATTTT.

To note about this clonotype: A much bigger clone sits one base away, suggesting this may be a read error. J is TRBJ2-3 and V is TRBV4-1; D perhaps matches TRBD1 (5 bases). Between the trimmed V and J ends, which lost 1 base and 5 bases, there was a span of 13 bases. The CDR3 totals 15 residues. The V gene's germline CDR1 is MGHRA and CDR2 YSYEKL. The CDR3 nucleotides are TGCGCCAGCAGCCAAGGACATTGGGGCGGAGATACGCAGTATTTT. It specifies CASSQGHWGGDTQYF.

A few counts support this clonotype. The J gene is TRBJ2-2, the V gene TRBV7-2; 12 nucleotides agree with TRBD2. This CDR3 is built from 16 residues. V lost 9 bases to trimming and J lost 7 bases; unmatched junction nucleotides: 12. Looked up from germline, CDR1 is SGHTA and CDR2 is FQGNSA. This CDR3 reads CASSLRLAGEGGELFF. DNA for the CDR3: TGTGCCAGTAGCCTCAGACTAGCGGGAGAGGGCGGGGAGCTGTTTTTT.

This clonotype has ten or more counts. This chain joins TRBV6-1 and TRBJ2-1; TRBD2 matches at 13 bases. The CDR3 spans 18 residues. Germline V gene lookup returns CDR1 MNHNS and CDR2 SASEGT. Unmatched junction bases numbered 15, after V lost 5 bases and J lost 8 bases. The CDR3 nucleotides read TGTGCCAGCAGTCGGACAGGGGGAAGGACTAGCGGGAGCCATGAGCAGTTCTTC. Amino acid sequence: CASSRTGGRTSGSHEQFF.

This clonotype was seen repeatedly, ten times or more. This chain joins TRBV7-2 and TRBJ2-3, with a possible D match to TRBD1 (6 bases). V lost 3 bases and J 0 bases, leaving 25 bases between the germline ends. The CDR3 runs to 20 residues. Germline loops: CDR1 SGHTA, CDR2 FQGNSA. CDR3: CASSFTATGFDPLSTDTQYF. The CDR3 nucleotides are TGTGCCAGCAGCTTTACCGCTACAGGGTTTGACCCGCTGAGCACAGATACGCAGTATTTT.

This clonotype has a handful of counts. The chain uses TRBV6-5 and TRBJ1-1; 7 nucleotides agree with TRBD1. This CDR3 has 14 residues. CDR1 MNHEY and CDR2 SVGAGI come from the germline V gene. Trimming removed 6 bases from V and 4 bases from J; junction bases left unmatched: 8. The CDR3 nucleotides read TGTGCCAGCAGCTTGACAGGGTCGGGCACTGAAGCTTTCTTT. Translating gives CASSLTGSGTEAFF.

There are a few counts of this clonotype. V and J are TRBV30 and TRBJ2-5; D is uncertain. The CDR3 length is 14 residues. Deletions cut 0 bases from V and 1 base from J, with 9 bases between. CDR1 GTSNPN and CDR2 SVGIG come from the germline V gene (reference sequence). This CDR3 reads CAWSVRAGQETQYF. The CDR3 nucleotides read TGTGCCTGGAGTGTACGAGCAGGCCAAGAGACCCAGTACTTC.

Ten or more counts support this clonotype. This chain connects TRBV28 to TRBJ2-3, with TRBD2 matching 13 bases. Germline values: CDR1 MDHEN, CDR2 SYDVKM. CDR3 length: 17 amino acids. V shed 4 bases and J 1 base; nucleotides not matched to a gene: 5. The CDR3 is CASSSPLAGGGTDTQYF. DNA for the CDR3: TGTGCCAGCAGTTCCCCACTAGCGGGAGGGGGCACAGATACGCAGTATTTT.

A few counts support this clonotype. The chain employs TRBV29-1 and TRBJ1-1; 7 positions match TRBD1. CDR3 length: 13 amino acids. Per the germline V gene, CDR1 is SQVTM and CDR2 is ANQGSEA. Trimming took 4 bases from V and 8 from J; bases not matched to a gene: 10. In DNA, the CDR3 is TGCAGCGTTGTAGGCCAGGGGGTGGTGGAAGCTTTCTTT. Protein product: CSVVGQGVVEAFF.

This clonotype was picked up a small number of times. This chain connects TRBV15 to TRBJ2-2; 14 nucleotides align to TRBD2. V was clipped by 5 bases and J by 7 bases; unmatched bases: 9. The CDR3 is made up of 17 amino acids. Germline V CDR1 and CDR2: LNHNV, YYDKDF (reference sequence). The CDR3 loop reads CATSARLAGGPDGELFF. DNA for the CDR3: TGTGCCACCAGCGCCCGACTAGCGGGAGGGCCAGACGGGGAGCTGTTTTTT.

Concerning this clonotype itself: One base away lies a much larger clone, so this may be a sequencing read error. The chain links TRBV27 to TRBJ2-4; TRBD1 agrees at 7 bases. Germline V gene data show CDR1 as MNHEY and CDR2 as SMNVEV (reference sequence). J gave up 10 bases and V 5 bases, and 11 bases lay outside the gene matches. There are 14 residues in the CDR3. The CDR3 here is CASSAQTGPKIQYF. As DNA, the CDR3 is TGTGCCAGCAGTGCCCAGACAGGGCCCAAAATTCAGTACTTC.

Turning to this clonotype: A read error may explain this, as a much larger clone is one base away. This CDR3 reads CASRGLGTDTQYF. For the CDR3, the DNA is TGTGCCAGCAGAGGACTAGGTACAGATACGCAGTATTTT. The rearrangement joins TRBV27 to TRBJ2-3; TRBD2 matches 7 bases. Germline assignment: CDR1 MNHEY and CDR2 SMNVEV (reference sequence). The CDR3 is 13 amino acids. Trimming cost V 6 bases and J 3 bases; bases outside gene matches: 3.

The table lists this clonotype with a count of one. V is TRBV18 and J is TRBJ1-2; 7 bases agree with TRBD1. This CDR3 spans 13 amino acids. Germline CDR1 is KGHSH and CDR2 is LQKENI. Losses at the gene ends were 5 bases for V and 5 bases for J; bases not matched to a gene: 5. Here the CDR3 DNA reads TGTGCCAGCTCAGCCGACAGGGATTATGGCTACACCTTC. This sequence encodes CASSADRDYGYTF. Full variable domain (missing parts from reference TRBV18 and TRBJ1-2): NAGVMQNPRHLVRRRGQEARLRCSPMKGHSHVYWYRQLPEEGLKFMVYLQKENIIDESGMPKERFSAEFPKEGPSILRIQQVVRGDSAAYFCASSADRDYGYTFGSGTRLTVV.

The V gene is TRBV5-1, the J gene TRBJ2-1, with 7 nucleotides matching TRBD1. V lost 5 bases, J lost 5 bases, and 7 bases stayed unmatched. The CDR3 is made up of 14 amino acids. The germline V gene has CDR1 SGHRS and CDR2 YFSETQ. The CDR3 loop reads CASRPGTADNEQFF. CDR3 bases: TGCGCCAGCAGACCGGGGACAGCGGACAATGAGCAGTTCTTC.

The CDR3 loop reads CASIINQEVQFF. DNA of the CDR3: TGTGCCAGTATAATTAACCAGGAAGTCCAGTTCTTC. The V gene is TRBV6-6, the J gene TRBJ2-1; D is ambiguous. The CDR3 runs to 12 residues. From germline, CDR1 is MNHNY and CDR2 SVGAGI (reference sequence). V gave up 9 bases and J gave up 13 bases, with 19 bases separating them.

This clonotype has only a few counts. The chain carries TRBV7-8 and TRBJ2-1, with 7 bases matching TRBD2. CDR1 and CDR2 (germline): SGHVS, FQNEAQ. With 5 bases clipped from V and 6 bases from J, the junction kept 19 bases outside the gene matches. CDR3 length: 18 amino acids. The CDR3, as DNA: TGTGCCAGCAGCCAAGAACTACCTAGCGGCATTTCAGGCAATGAGCAGTTCTTC. It is translated as CASSQELPSGISGNEQFF.